This TCR beta chain was sequenced for a study of memory CD4+ T cells and cytomegalovirus serostatus (dated by TCRdb to the late 2010s). Context from the whole study: The cohort included about 33 healthy adults from Belgium, of whom 9 were CMV seropositive and 24 were CMV seronegative. To replicate a published TCR-based CMV serostatus classifier, the study sequenced CD4+ memory TCRbeta repertoires from a Belgian cohort whose cytomegalovirus serostatus was known. Broad study findings and their caveats: Only CD4+CD45RO+ memory cells were sequenced, in contrast to the original study, in which naive and memory CD4+ and CD8+ populations were covered. For CMV serostatus prediction, a median bootstrapped AUC of approximately 0.95 was reached with the original framework, and a median bootstrapped AUC of about 0.9 was reached with a US-trained random forest. The original-framework classifier achieved a median bootstrapped AUC of approximately 0.95 with a 95% CI of 0.76-1.00 on the Belgian cohort. The results were interpreted as suggesting that the CMV-associated TCR signature is mostly present in the CD4+ memory repertoire. Among the 160 or so previously reported CMV-associated TCRbeta sequences, 67 showed up in the CD4+ memory repertoires, with each one found in between one and five individuals.

A FACSAria II was used to sort memory CD4+ T cells, defined as single viable CD3+CD4+CD8-CD45RO+ cells. CMV serostatus was assessed using a Roche Elecsys assay, by which serum IgG against CMV pp150, pp28, p38 and p52 was detected. After the samples were thawed, total CD4+ T cells were enriched through positive selection using CD4 magnetic microbeads. The samples came from a different study that was designed specifically to examine the CD4+ T cell memory repertoire. Following standard operating procedures, peripheral blood mononuclear cells were isolated and cryopreserved, while serum was kept at -80 degrees C. CD3-PerCP (BW264/56), CD4-APC (RPA-T4), CD45RO-PE (UCHT1) and CD8-Pacific Orange (3B5) antibodies were used for staining, and non-viable cells were excluded with Sytox blue. On this clone itself: Its recognized antigen is unknown. No much larger clonotype is one base removed from it; base qualities were not supplied.

The Quick-DNA Microprep Kit was used to extract genomic DNA from the sorted cells. Amplification of TCRbeta DNA was done with the immunoSEQ hsTCRbeta kit, following the protocol from the manufacturer. An Illumina MiSeq instrument was used to sequence the TCRbeta libraries. In the original analysis: Once out-of-frame sequences had been removed, 2,204,828 distinct TCRbeta sequences were left, which works out to an average of about 67,000 per individual. Two values were used to score each individual: the count of roughly 180 previously reported CMV-associated TCRbeta sequences and the total count of productive distinct TCRbeta sequences. A beta-binomial model was reimplemented in Python, and random forests from scikit-learn, run with default parameters, were trained on data from the US cohort. Classifier performance on the Belgian cohort was reported as the median AUC with percentile confidence intervals calculated over 10,000 bootstrap iterations. In TCRdb, the immuneACCESS table is reduced to in-frame sequences with V and J assigned. These tables do not hold every clone; where another copy was compared, an unresolved V gene accounts for under half, and the others remain unexplained. That table furnishes V, J and clone size, whereas the DNA furnished D and trimming. Here the sample has around 60,000 clones; 80% to 85% occur a single time. The ten top clones hold roughly 0.88% of the sample.

This receptor was obtained from an adult in good health and CMV-seronegative. The sample consisted of memory CD4+ T cells from blood.

CDR3 protein: CAWRTSGYEQYF. The DNA is as follows: TGTGCCTGGAGGACAAGCGGTTACGAGCAGTACTTC. This sequence uses TRBV30 and TRBJ2-7; TRBD2 might be the D gene, on 5 matching bases. Taken from the germline V gene (reference sequence), the CDR1 and CDR2 loops are GTSNPN and SVGIG. Measured from the cysteine to the phenylalanine, the CDR3 is 12 residues long. The CDR3 DNA has 36 bases and is translated from base 1. V lost 3 bases and J lost 4 bases; the stretch between them is 10 bases long.